Each of the 13 T cell receptor beta chains below was sequenced from the same sample in a study of tissue T cells after allogeneic stem cell transplantation. Assay used: immunoSEQ multiplex PCR; TCRdb lists only in-frame clones, some missing. The table lists some 5,700 clones, 49% of them singletons. Time point meaning: mouse harvest day 7 after allogeneic transplant. Mouse grafts combined 10^7 T-cell-depleted bone marrow cells with 10^6 splenic CD5+ T cells. What was sequenced was gut tissue. These receptors were taken from a female BALB/c mouse given C57BL/6 T cells with graft-versus-host disease after an allogeneic hematopoietic cell transplant.

This clone was seen only once. Germline and genes here are mouse. The read gets to within 1 residue of the CDR3 end, and the germline J gene fills in the rest. The chain links TRBV26 to TRBJ1-4, with 11 positions matching TRBD1. The V gene's germline CDR1 is KGHPV and CDR2 FQNQEV (reference sequence). The CDR3 is 15 residues long. V was pared by 7 bases and J by 4 bases, with 5 bases of the junction left unmatched. The CDR3 region is CASTRTGGGNERLFF. The part of the CDR3 DNA that was read is TGTGCCAGCACCCGGACAGGGGGCGGCAACGAAAGATTATTT.

As for this clone: The gene names here belong to mouse. The CDR3 end lies 1 residue beyond the end of the read and is filled in from the germline J gene. The chain combines TRBV4 with TRBJ1-4, with D perhaps TRBD1 (6 bases). The V gene lost 4 bases and the J gene lost 1 base, with 10 bases spanning the gap. This CDR3 has 15 residues. CDR1 and CDR2 (germline): LGHDT, YNNKQL (reference sequence). CDR3 bases read: TGTGCCAGCAGCTTACAGGGAGATTCCAACGAAAGATTATTT. It translates to CASSLQGDSNERLF. The whole CDR3 sequence is CASSLQGDSNERLFF.

Concerning this clone itself: The genes are named according to mouse. The part of the CDR3 DNA that was read is TGTGCCAGCAGTCTGCGAGGGACATCTCAAAACACCTTGTAC. Its protein is CASSLRGTSQNTLY. The full CDR3 sequence reads CASSLRGTSQNTLYF. The chain has TRBV26 and TRBJ2-4, with a possible D match to TRBD1 (6 bases). The sequence runs out 1 residue before the end of the CDR3; the remainder is reconstructed from the germline J gene. V gave up 2 bases and J gave up 2 bases, with 11 bases separating them. The CDR3 sequence is 15 residues long. Germline CDR1 and CDR2: KGHPV and FQNQEV (reference sequence). Full variable domain (rest looked up from reference TRBV26 and TRBJ2-4): NSKVIQTPRYLVKGQGQKAKMRCIPEKGHPVVFWYQQNKNNEFKFLINFQNQEVLQQIDMTEKRFSAECPSNSPCSLEIQSSEAGDSALYLCASSLRGTSQNTLYFGAGTRLSVL.

As to this clone: Each gene name is a mouse one. The read terminates 1 residue before the CDR3 end, so the remaining end is supplied by the germline J gene. This chain connects TRBV26 to TRBJ2-2, with 7 bases fitting TRBD1. In germline, CDR1 is KGHPV, CDR2 FQNQEV (reference sequence). The V gene end was trimmed by 6 bases and the J gene end by 0 bases; junction bases not matched to a gene: 1. This CDR3 has 14 amino acids. CDR3 bases read: TGTGCCAGCAGGGGGACAGCAAACACCGGGCAGCTCTAC. It is translated as CASRGTANTGQLY. The CDR3 reads in full as CASRGTANTGQLYF.

By share, this clone counts as medium-sized. Genes and germline are mouse. The read terminates 1 residue ahead of where the CDR3 ends, so the germline J gene completes it. The chain joins TRBV13-3 to TRBJ2-7; 8 bases agree with TRBD2. Germline V gene lookup returns CDR1 NNHDY and CDR2 SYVADS. The CDR3 has 14 amino acids. Germline trimming cut 1 base from V and 3 bases from J; bases unmatched to any gene: 3. The CDR3 loop reads CASSDSWGVYEQYF. Partial CDR3 DNA: TGTGCCAGCAGTGATTCCTGGGGGGTCTATGAACAGTAC.

Notes on this clone: Mouse gene names and germline throughout. The sequence runs out 1 residue before the end of the CDR3; the remainder is reconstructed from the germline J gene. The chain uses TRBV16 and TRBJ1-1, with 7 bases aligning to TRBD1. With V trimmed by 0 bases and J by 11 bases, 9 bases remained unmatched. The CDR3 has 14 residues. Germline V gene sequence: CDR1 SGHSA, CDR2 FRNQAP. CDR3 residues: CASSLDQGGARVFF. CDR3 DNA, as far as it was read: TGTGCAAGCAGCTTAGATCAGGGGGGCGCAAGGGTCTTC.

In the case of this clone: Genes here carry mouse names. The read is 1 residue too short to cover the CDR3 end, so that end is filled in from the germline J gene. J is TRBJ1-3 and V is TRBV2; the D is unclear. This CDR3 is built from 15 residues. V was pared by 0 bases and J by 1 base, with 7 bases between. Germline V gene data show CDR1 as LGHNA and CDR2 as YSYQKL. The sequenced CDR3 bases are TGTGCCAGCAGCCAAGATCCGGAATCTGGAAATACGCTCTAT. This encodes CASSQDPESGNTLY. The CDR3 in its entirety is CASSQDPESGNTLYF.

For this clone: Gene names and germline refer to mouse. CDR3 region: CASSSRTGQNTLYF. CDR3 DNA, as far as it was read: TGTGCCAGCAGTTCTCGGACAGGTCAAAACACCTTGTAC. V is TRBV26 and J is TRBJ2-4, with a possible D match to TRBD1 (6 bases). The read comes to an end 1 residue before the CDR3 does, leaving the germline J gene to fill in the end. Germline lookup yields CDR1 KGHPV and CDR2 FQNQEV (reference sequence). This CDR3 has 14 residues. V was pared by 5 bases and J by 1 base, with 10 bases between.

As to this clone: The germline and genes are mouse ones. The CDR3 end is not reached by the read, which stops 1 residue before it; the germline J gene fills it in. V is TRBV26 and J is TRBJ1-1; D remains unclear. Trimming took 2 bases from V and 0 from J, leaving 4 bases between them. This CDR3 has 13 residues. The germline V gene has CDR1 KGHPV and CDR2 FQNQEV (reference sequence). The part of the CDR3 DNA that was read is TGTGCCAGCAGTCTGGGTGCAAACACAGAAGTCTTC. This gives the protein CASSLGANTEVF. The whole CDR3 region reads CASSLGANTEVFF.

Remarks on this clone: The genes and germline here are from mouse. The read terminates 1 residue ahead of where the CDR3 ends, so the germline J gene completes it. This sequence joins TRBV3 and TRBJ2-7, with 9 bases fitting TRBD1. With V trimmed by 0 bases and J by 0 bases, 3 bases remained unmatched. CDR3 size: 16 residues. Germline values: CDR1 SNHLY, CDR2 FYNGKV (reference sequence). The CDR3: CASSLAGTGSSYEQYF. The part of the CDR3 DNA that was read is TGTGCCAGCAGCTTAGCCGGGACAGGGAGCTCCTATGAACAGTAC. The full variable domain, in which reference TRBV3 and TRBJ2-7 provide the parts outside the CDR3, is GPKVLQIPSHQIIDMGQMVTLNCDPVSNHLYFYWYKQILGQQMEFLVNFYNGKVMEKSKLFKDQFSVERPDGSYFTLKIQPTALEDSAVYFCASSLAGTGSSYEQYFGPGTRLTVL.

On this clone: Germline and genes: mouse. The read falls 1 residue short of the CDR3 end, and the missing part is taken from the germline J gene. The chain carries TRBV3 and TRBJ1-1; D unresolved. Deletions cut 3 bases from V and 0 bases from J, with 5 bases between. Germline values: CDR1 SNHLY, CDR2 FYNGKV (reference sequence). This CDR3 comprises 13 residues. The CDR3 spells CASSLDANTEVFF. The CDR3 DNA, read in part, is TGTGCCAGCAGCTTGGACGCAAACACAGAAGTCTTC.

In regard to this clone: Gene names and germline refer to mouse. The read halts 1 residue ahead of the CDR3 end, with the missing end drawn from the germline J gene. V usage is TRBV20 and J usage is TRBJ2-7, with TRBD2 identical over 11 bases. Trimming took 6 bases from V and 0 from J; bases not matched to a gene: 7. CDR3 size: 15 residues. CDR1 and CDR2 from the germline V gene are GFQATS and STVNSAI. The DNA read from the CDR3 is TGTGGTGCGAGTGACTGGGGGGGGAGCTCCTATGAACAGTAC. The encoded protein is CGASDWGGSSYEQY. Given in full, the CDR3 is CGASDWGGSSYEQYF.

With regard to this clone: Gene labels here are mouse ones. From the germline J gene comes the end of the CDR3, since the read stops 1 residue before it. V and J are TRBV26 and TRBJ2-1, with D possibly matching TRBD1 (6 bases). There are 13 residues in the CDR3. V shed 4 bases and J shed 7 bases, with 11 bases lying between them. The germline V gene has CDR1 KGHPV and CDR2 FQNQEV (reference sequence). Partial CDR3 DNA: TGTGCCAGCAGTCAACAGGGTGGGGCTGAGCAGTTC. This gives the protein CASSQQGGAEQF. The full CDR3 protein reads CASSQQGGAEQFF. Supplemented by reference TRBV26 and TRBJ2-1, the full variable domain reads NSKVIQTPRYLVKGQGQKAKMRCIPEKGHPVVFWYQQNKNNEFKFLINFQNQEVLQQIDMTEKRFSAECPSNSPCSLEIQSSEAGDSALYLCASSQQGGAEQFFGPGTRLTVL.